Listed below are T cell receptor beta chains from one sample, sequenced in a study of blood T cell repertoires in COVID-19. TCRdb's copy holds only in-frame clones and misses some; the assay was immunoSEQ multiplex PCR. The sample comprises under 300,000 clones, about four fifths of which are singletons, and about 1.5% rests with the top ten. Sequenced: peripheral blood. The receptors originated from a woman aged 40 to 49 who had recovered from COVID-19. Each CDR3 is given with its conserved first and last residue. D genes are given only for firm matches. Only some rows state a clone size, as once, few, many or a class for expanded clones.

d_call: TRBD1; cdr3_length: 13; j_call: TRBJ1-3; clone_size: -; v_call: TRBV29-1; cdr3_nt: TGCAGCGTGGGGACAGACAAGGGAAACACCATATATTTT; cdr3_aa: CSVGTDKGNTIYF
d_call: -; cdr3_length: 17; j_call: TRBJ1-1; clone_size: -; v_call: TRBV7-9; cdr3_nt: TGTGCCAGCAGCTTCTTCCCGTCAACAGGAATGAACACTGAAGCTTTCTTT; cdr3_aa: CASSFFPSTGMNTEAFF
d_call: -; cdr3_length: 17; j_call: TRBJ1-3; clone_size: -; v_call: TRBV20-1; cdr3_nt: TGCAGTGCTAGTAACGTCGTCGTCGGACTCTCTGGAAACACCATATATTTT; cdr3_aa: CSASNVVVGLSGNTIYF
d_call: -; cdr3_length: 17; j_call: TRBJ2-6; clone_size: -; v_call: TRBV3-1/TRBV3-2; cdr3_nt: TGTGCCAGCAGCCACGGTACAGGATACTCTGGGGCCAACGTCCTGACTTTC; cdr3_aa: CASSHGTGYSGANVLTF
d_call: TRBD1; cdr3_length: 14; j_call: TRBJ1-6; clone_size: few; v_call: TRBV30; cdr3_nt: TGTGCCTGGAGTTCGGGACAGCTGAATTCACCCCTCCACTTT; cdr3_aa: CAWSSGQLNSPLHF
d_call: -; cdr3_length: 13; j_call: TRBJ2-3; clone_size: -; v_call: TRBV6-5; cdr3_nt: TGTGCCAGCAGGACAGCAGGCACAGATACGCAGTATTTT; cdr3_aa: CASRTAGTDTQYF
d_call: TRBD1; cdr3_length: 17; j_call: TRBJ1-2; clone_size: -; v_call: TRBV10-3; cdr3_nt: TGTGCCATCAGTGAAAACTCCTATCAGGGGGCATCCTATGGCTACACCTTC; cdr3_aa: CAISENSYQGASYGYTF
d_call: -; cdr3_length: 18; j_call: TRBJ1-6; clone_size: -; v_call: TRBV27; cdr3_nt: TGTGCCAGCAGTTTTCGGCAGGGCCGGAGCTCCTATAATTCACCCCTCCACTTT; cdr3_aa: CASSFRQGRSSYNSPLHF
d_call: TRBD1; cdr3_length: 21; j_call: TRBJ1-1; clone_size: -; v_call: TRBV4-2; cdr3_nt: TGTGCCAGCAGCCAATACAGGGATCGGACAGGGCGTGGGCAGGGGAACACTGAAGCTTTCTTT; cdr3_aa: CASSQYRDRTGRGQGNTEAFF
d_call: TRBD2; cdr3_length: 15; j_call: TRBJ2-5; clone_size: few; v_call: TRBV30; cdr3_nt: TGTGCCTGGAACCCTCGGGCGGGGGGGCAAGAGACCCAGTACTTC; cdr3_aa: CAWNPRAGGQETQYF
d_call: -; cdr3_length: 14; j_call: TRBJ1-6; clone_size: -; v_call: TRBV30; cdr3_nt: TGTGCCTGGAGTTCCCGGGACTGGAATTCACCCCTCCACTTT; cdr3_aa: CAWSSRDWNSPLHF
d_call: -; cdr3_length: 13; j_call: TRBJ1-5; clone_size: -; v_call: TRBV24-1; cdr3_nt: TGTGCCACCAGCGCAGGGTGGAACCAGCCCCAGCATTTT; cdr3_aa: CATSAGWNQPQHF
d_call: TRBD1; cdr3_length: 13; j_call: TRBJ2-7; clone_size: -; v_call: TRBV28; cdr3_nt: TGTGCCAGCGGACCACAGGGGATCTACGAGCAGTACTTC; cdr3_aa: CASGPQGIYEQYF
d_call: -; cdr3_length: 13; j_call: TRBJ1-4; clone_size: -; v_call: TRBV12-3/TRBV12-4; cdr3_nt: TGTGCCAGCACCCCACGGAGAGGGGAAAAACTGTTTTTT; cdr3_aa: CASTPRRGEKLFF